Following are 20 T cell receptor beta chains from one sample sequenced in a study of T cell repertoires in cytomegalovirus infection. TCRdb passed the reads through MiXCR, listing each CDR3 protein once. The sample has fewer than 350,000 distinct CDR3 sequences, roughly a sixth seen once. The sample consisted of PBMCs. The receptors shown here come from a human donor in good health (CMV status not recorded). Some clones in this sample may be carry-over from other donors' samples.

This clonotype was detected a few times. This chain connects TRBV5-1 to TRBJ2-7, with 8 nucleotides matching TRBD1. CDR1 and CDR2 (germline): SGHRS, YFSETQ. This CDR3 region has 14 residues. The trim removed 4 bases at V and 0 bases at J, leaving 3 bases unmatched. CDR3 coding DNA: TGCGCCAGCAGCCTACAGGGGGTCTCCTACGAGCAGTACTTC. Its protein product is CASSLQGVSYEQYF.

This clonotype was counted many times. CDR3 protein: CASSPGQGLGEAFF. In DNA, the CDR3 is TGTGCCAGCAGCCCAGGACAGGGGTTAGGTGAAGCTTTCTTT. The V call is TRBV7-9, the J call TRBJ1-1, with TRBD1 identical over 9 bases. This CDR3 is built from 14 residues. V dropped 5 bases and J dropped 7; count of bases not matched to a gene: 8. Germline V gene lookup returns CDR1 SEHNR and CDR2 FQNEAQ (reference sequence).

There are many counts of this clonotype. This chain joins TRBV24-1 and TRBJ2-7; tentative D call: TRBD2 (6 bases). CDR3 size: 13 residues. V was clipped by 4 bases and J by 5 bases, with 11 bases between them. CDR1 KGHDR and CDR2 SFDVKD come from the germline V gene. CDR3 in DNA: TGTGCCACCAGTGACGGGGGATCGGACGAGCAGTACTTC. It yields the protein CATSDGGSDEQYF.

The V call is TRBV23-1, the J call TRBJ2-7, with D possibly matching TRBD1 (6 bases). TRBV23-1 is labeled an ORF, and its function is uncertain. The V gene lost 4 bases and the J gene lost 0 bases, with 16 bases spanning the gap. There are 16 residues in the CDR3. CDR3 protein: CASSLPLTGSSYEQYF. Here the CDR3 DNA reads TGCGCCAGCAGTCTCCCTCTCACAGGGTCCTCCTACGAGCAGTACTTC.

This clonotype turned up a few times. The genes are TRBV4-1 and TRBJ1-2; TRBD1 agrees at 7 bases. The CDR3 has 15 residues. The junction had 11 bases not matched to a gene; V was cut back by 3 bases and J by 7 bases. Germline V CDR1 and CDR2: MGHRA, YSYEKL. CDR3 coding DNA: TGCGCCAGCAGCCAGCCGGGACAGAGCTCGGGTGGCTACACCTTC. Translation: CASSQPGQSSGGYTF.

This clonotype was counted many times. The V call is TRBV7-6, the J call TRBJ2-7; TRBD1 matches at 8 bases. This CDR3 region has 15 residues. Germline CDR1 reads SGHVS; CDR2 reads FNYEAQ. V dropped 2 bases and J dropped 1; count of bases not matched to a gene: 4. For the CDR3, the DNA is TGTGCCAGCAGCTTACAACAGGGGGTTTCCTACGAGCAGTACTTC. Encoded protein: CASSLQQGVSYEQYF.

This chain uses TRBV19 with TRBJ2-1, with 12 bases fitting TRBD2. Germline CDR1 reads LNHDA; CDR2 reads SQIVND (reference sequence). V shed 6 bases, J shed 0 bases, and the junction held 12 bases outside the gene matches. The CDR3 is 19 amino acids. The CDR3 region is CASSPGLAGSGGSYNEQFF. In DNA, the CDR3 is TGTGCCAGTAGCCCGGGACTAGCGGGTTCTGGGGGCTCCTACAATGAGCAGTTCTTC. Drawing the rest from reference TRBV19 and TRBJ2-1, the complete variable domain is DGGITQSPKYLFRKEGQNVTLSCEQNLNHDAMYWYRQDPGQGLRLIYYSQIVNDFQKGDIAEGYSVSREKKESFPLTVTSAQKNPTAFYLCASSPGLAGSGGSYNEQFFGPGTRLTVL.

The table lists this clonotype with many counts. The chain combines TRBV7-8 with TRBJ1-6, with D possibly matching TRBD1 (6 bases). Per germline, CDR1 SGHVS and CDR2 FQNEAQ. The CDR3 loop spans 16 amino acids. The V and J ends lost 1 base and 6 bases respectively, with 13 bases between them. CDR3 region: CASSLVAGTFNSPLHF. The CDR3 DNA reads TGTGCCAGCAGCTTAGTTGCCGGGACATTTAATTCACCCCTCCACTTT.

This clonotype appeared a few times. The CDR3 DNA is TGTGCCAGCTGGGAAGGGAAGGCGATTCGGGATACGCAGTATTTT. Translated: CASWEGKAIRDTQYF. The J gene is TRBJ2-3, the V gene TRBV6-5; D call uncertain. This CDR3 has 15 residues. Trimming took 8 bases from V and 6 from J, leaving 21 bases between them. Germline V lookup: CDR1 MNHEY, CDR2 SVGAGI.

This clonotype was observed once. A much larger clone differs by one base, so this may be a read error. The V and J genes are TRBV28 and TRBJ2-7; TRBD2 is a possible D gene (5 bases). CDR1 MDHEN and CDR2 SYDVKM come from the germline V gene. The CDR3 length is 14 residues. V gave up 7 bases and J gave up 2 bases, with 15 bases separating them. Written as DNA, the CDR3 is TGTGCCAGCATGGGAGTGGGTACGACCTACGAGCAGTACTTC. Amino acids: CASMGVGTTYEQYF.

This clonotype was observed a handful of times. The chain is built from TRBV12-3 or TRBV12-4 and TRBJ1-3, with D maybe TRBD1 (5 bases). The CDR3 runs 14 residues. The V end was cut by 11 bases, the J end by 7 bases, with 21 bases between. The CDR3 DNA follows: TGTGCCGGGACCGCCGAATACCGGGCCAACACCATATATTTT. Its protein is CAGTAEYRANTIYF.

This clonotype was counted many times. The rearrangement joins TRBV7-2 to TRBJ1-2; 9 bases agree with TRBD1. The CDR3 totals 16 residues. J was trimmed by 2 bases and V by 5 bases; bases with no gene match: 9. Germline V lookup: CDR1 SGHTA, CDR2 FQGNSA. This CDR3 reads CASSNYLTGGNYGYTF. The CDR3 coding sequence is TGTGCCAGCAGCAACTACCTGACAGGGGGAAACTATGGCTACACCTTC.

This clonotype was picked up many times. The chain couples TRBV2 to TRBJ1-5, with TRBD1 as a possible D gene (5 bases). Germline assignment: CDR1 SNHLY and CDR2 FYNNEI. V shed 0 bases and J shed 11 bases, with 26 bases lying between them. The length of the CDR3 is 18 residues. The CDR3 is CASSEARWDGDFNRAQHF. The CDR3 nucleotides are TGTGCCAGCAGTGAAGCGCGTTGGGACGGTGATTTCAATCGGGCCCAGCATTTT.

The V call is TRBV6-5, the J call TRBJ2-7; D is perhaps TRBD1 (6 bases). Trimming took off 0 bases at V and 4 bases at J, with 16 bases between the two ends. Germline CDR1 reads MNHEY; CDR2 reads SVGAGI. This CDR3 has 16 amino acids. The CDR3, as DNA: TGTGCCAGCAGTTACTCGGAGTCGGTCAGGGGTTACGAGCAGTACTTC. Protein product: CASSYSESVRGYEQYF.

This clonotype was counted between two and nine times. DNA of the CDR3: TGTGCCAGCAGCCCGACTAGCGGGGTTGAGACCCAGTACTTC. It encodes CASSPTSGVETQYF. The rearrangement joins TRBV11-2 to TRBJ2-5; the match to TRBD2 covers 11 bases. Germline loops: CDR1 SGHAT, CDR2 FQNNGV. With 5 bases clipped from V and 5 bases from J, the junction kept 4 bases outside the gene matches. The CDR3 consists of 14 residues.

CDR3 sequence reads: CATSPLDSQEGNYGYTF. In DNA, the CDR3 is TGTGCCACCAGCCCCCTGGACAGTCAAGAAGGTAACTATGGCTACACCTTC. The rearrangement joins TRBV15 to TRBJ1-2, with D perhaps matching TRBD1 (6 bases). The CDR3 consists of 17 residues. From germline, CDR1 is LNHNV and CDR2 YYDKDF (reference sequence). The V gene lost 5 bases and the J gene lost 1 base, with 20 bases spanning the gap.

The chain carries TRBV7-9 and TRBJ2-3, with TRBD2 matching 8 bases. Germline CDR1 SEHNR, CDR2 FQNEAQ (reference sequence). This CDR3 spans 14 amino acids. Losses at the gene ends were 8 bases for V and 3 bases for J; bases not matched to a gene: 7. This CDR3 is CASHRRGETDTQYF. CDR3 DNA: TGTGCCAGCCACCGGCGGGGGGAAACAGATACGCAGTATTTT.

Details on this clonotype: A read error may account for a junction end that differs from germline. CDR3 loop: CVSSLASEQYF. The CDR3 nucleotides are TGTGTCAGCAGCTTAGCGTCCGAGCAGTACTTC. The chain carries TRBV7-8 and TRBJ2-7; a possible D gene is TRBD2 (5 bases). Germline CDR1 and CDR2: SGHVS and FQNEAQ. This CDR3 has 11 residues. The full variable domain, its missing parts supplied by reference TRBV7-8 and TRBJ2-7, is GAGVSQSPRYKVAKRGQDVALRCDPISGHVSLFWYQQALGQGPEFLTYFQNEAQLDKSGLPSDRFFAERPEGSVSTLKIQRTQQEDSAVYLCVSSLASEQYFGPGTRLTVT.

The chain combines TRBV28 with TRBJ1-5; D not certain. This CDR3 is 13 amino acids long. With 2 bases removed from V and 3 bases from J, the gap between germline ends came to 5 bases. Germline lookup yields CDR1 MDHEN and CDR2 SYDVKM. CDR3 bases: TGTGCCAGCAGTTTAGAGGTCAATCAGCCCCAGCATTTT. This gives the protein CASSLEVNQPQHF.

At least ten counts were recorded for this clonotype. J is TRBJ2-6 and V is TRBV7-2; D remains unclear. Trimming shortened V by 1 base and J by 2 bases, and 6 bases separated the two germline ends. CDR1 is SGHTA and CDR2 is FQGNSA in the germline V gene. The CDR3 spans 15 residues. The CDR3: CASSLDQTGANVLTF. The CDR3 DNA sequence: TGTGCCAGCAGCTTAGACCAGACTGGGGCCAACGTCCTGACTTTC.